This T cell receptor (beta chain) emerged from a study of CD8 T cells in ankylosing spondylitis. Germline V gene lookup returns CDR1 SGHVS and CDR2 FNYEAQ. V lost 2 bases to trimming and J lost 9 bases; unmatched junction nucleotides: 9. The CDR3 is 16 residues long. Study results and caveats: Disease-linked clones displayed a CD8+ phenotype and appeared relatively rarely in peripheral blood. Ankylosing spondylitis blood appeared to be characterized by a TCR beta motif of roughly eight highly homologous variants.

As regards this clonotype: Its target is unknown.

TCRdb reprocessed the 5' RACE reads via MiXCR and lists one record per CDR3 protein. The sample lists fewer than 400,000 distinct CDR3 sequences, 20% to 25% occurring once. The sequencing input was blood, either unsorted or a sorted T cell fraction (not recorded which). The V gene is TRBV7-6, the J gene TRBJ2-1; TRBD2 matches 11 bases. This receptor was identified in a male donor with ankylosing spondylitis. CDR3 in DNA: TGTGCCAGCAGCTTACATCGACTAGCGGGAAAATCTGAGCAGTTCTTC. It yields the protein CASSLHRLAGKSEQFF.